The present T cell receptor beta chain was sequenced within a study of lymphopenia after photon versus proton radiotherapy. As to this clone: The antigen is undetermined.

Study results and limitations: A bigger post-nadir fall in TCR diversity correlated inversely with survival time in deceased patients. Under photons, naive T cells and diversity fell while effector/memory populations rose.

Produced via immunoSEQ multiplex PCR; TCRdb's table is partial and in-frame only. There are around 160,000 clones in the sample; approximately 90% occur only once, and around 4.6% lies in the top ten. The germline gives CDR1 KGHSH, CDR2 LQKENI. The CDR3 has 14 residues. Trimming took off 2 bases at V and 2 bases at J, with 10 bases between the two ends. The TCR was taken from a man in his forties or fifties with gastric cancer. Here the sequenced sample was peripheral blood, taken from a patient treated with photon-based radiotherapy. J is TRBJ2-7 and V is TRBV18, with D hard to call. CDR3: CASSPVSRAYEQYF. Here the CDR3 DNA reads TGTGCCAGCTCACCAGTATCAAGGGCCTACGAGCAGTACTTC.